A selection of T cell receptor beta chains follows, all from one sample in a study of resident and recirculating memory T cells in vitiligo. The method was immunoSEQ multiplex PCR; TCRdb's version includes in-frame clones alone and lacks a portion of them. The table records some 70,000 clones, roughly 92% of them present only once. The sequenced sample was blood. All receptors come from a male donor with vitiligo. Each CDR3 is given with its conserved first and last residue. Each record gives: CDR3 protein, CDR3 DNA, V gene, D gene, clone size, J gene. D genes are given only for firm matches. A clone size is listed for some rows: how often the clone was seen (once, few, many), or a class if it is expanded.

CASSLVAGTKGYGYTF TGCGCCAGCAGCTTGGTCGCAGGGACTAAGGGCTATGGCTACACCTTC TRBV5-1 NA NA TRBJ1-2
CASSPLEAGELFF TGTGCCAGCAGCCCCCTGGAGGCCGGGGAGCTGTTTTTT TRBV7-9 NA once TRBJ2-2
CASSEYTGIREDGYTF TGTGCCAGCAGTGAATACACGGGGATTAGGGAGGATGGCTACACCTTC TRBV25-1 NA medium-sized TRBJ1-2
CATQGYTDTQYF TGTGCCACGCAGGGGTACACAGATACGCAGTATTTT TRBV10-3 NA NA TRBJ2-3
CASSPNAGTVGELFF TGTGCCAGCAGCCCCAACGCAGGGACTGTGGGGGAGCTGTTTTTT TRBV9 NA NA TRBJ2-2
CASSAGTGSNSPLHF TGTGCCAGCAGCGCCGGGACTGGGAGCAATTCACCCCTCCACTTT TRBV9 NA NA TRBJ1-6
CASSYSKAVYTEAFF TGTGCCAGCAGTTACTCGAAAGCGGTTTACACTGAAGCTTTCTTT TRBV6-5 NA NA TRBJ1-1
CASSPGQNTDTQYF TGCGCCAGCAGCCCAGGCCAGAACACAGATACGCAGTATTTT TRBV4-3 NA NA TRBJ2-3
CASSLPGQGVWNEQFF TGTGCCAGCAGTCTACCGGGACAGGGGGTTTGGAATGAGCAGTTCTTC TRBV28 TRBD1 NA TRBJ2-1
CASSLSSNTWSREQFF TGTGCCAGCAGCTTAAGTTCCAATACCTGGTCGAGGGAGCAGTTCTTC TRBV11-2 NA NA TRBJ2-1
CASIGGGGLPYYNSPLHF TGTGCCAGCATCGGCGGGGGGGGGCTGCCTTACTATAATTCACCCCTCCACTTT TRBV28 NA NA TRBJ1-6
CASFPAGGTNTGELFF TGCGCCAGCTTTCCAGCGGGGGGAACCAACACCGGGGAGCTGTTTTTT TRBV5-1 TRBD2 NA TRBJ2-2
CASGAASGANVLTF TGTGCCAGCGGAGCAGCCTCTGGGGCCAACGTCCTGACTTTC TRBV14 NA NA TRBJ2-6
CASSEGGGSNQPQHF TGTGCCAGCAGTGAAGGAGGGGGTAGCAATCAGCCCCAGCATTTT TRBV2 NA NA TRBJ1-5
CASSPPQGGQETQYF TGTGCCAGCAGCCCCCCCCAGGGAGGACAAGAGACCCAGTACTTC TRBV5-4 NA once TRBJ2-5
CASSQALDRVTFNEQFF TGCGCCAGCAGCCAAGCCCTCGACAGGGTAACTTTCAATGAGCAGTTCTTC TRBV4-3 TRBD1 NA TRBJ2-1
CASSIDSWSTEAFF TGTGCCAGTAGTATAGATTCCTGGAGTACTGAAGCTTTCTTT TRBV19 NA NA TRBJ1-1
CASSLSATSGVETQYF TGCGCCAGCAGCTTGTCCGCGACTAGCGGGGTGGAGACCCAGTACTTC TRBV5-1 TRBD2 NA TRBJ2-5
CASSREGQGAAQPQHF TGCGCCAGCAGCCGAGAGGGACAGGGAGCGGCTCAGCCCCAGCATTTT TRBV4-1 TRBD1 NA TRBJ1-5
CASSLGQIYEQYF TGTGCCAGCAGCTTGGGACAGATCTACGAGCAGTACTTC TRBV7-8 TRBD1 NA TRBJ2-7
CAWSTGQTHEQYF TGTGCCTGGAGTACGGGACAGACCCACGAGCAGTACTTC TRBV30 TRBD1 once TRBJ2-7
CASSQESSGAYEQYF TGCGCCAGCAGCCAAGAGTCGAGCGGAGCCTACGAGCAGTACTTC TRBV4-1 NA NA TRBJ2-7
CASRPDRDYGYTF TGTGCCAGCAGACCGGACAGGGACTATGGCTACACCTTC TRBV6-5 TRBD1 once TRBJ1-2
CASSRSGGRGKRTEAFF TGTGCCAGCAGCCGAAGCGGGGGCAGGGGAAAAAGAACTGAAGCTTTCTTT TRBV4-2 NA NA TRBJ1-1
CASSLSGGGPYNEQFF TGTGCCAGCAGTTTATCCGGGGGAGGTCCCTACAATGAGCAGTTCTTC TRBV27 NA once TRBJ2-1
CASSLGTAFSYEQYF TGTGCCAGCAGCCTAGGGACAGCTTTCTCCTACGAGCAGTACTTC TRBV5-6 TRBD1 once TRBJ2-7
CASSQVGLVSPTDTQYF TGCGCCAGCAGCCAAGTAGGACTAGTCTCCCCCACAGATACGCAGTATTTT TRBV4-1 TRBD2 once TRBJ2-3
CASSTGLNYGYTF TGTGCCAGCAGCACAGGCCTCAACTATGGCTACACCTTC TRBV11-2 NA NA TRBJ1-2
CATSSSQGPRETQYF TGTGCCACCAGTAGTTCGCAGGGTCCGCGAGAGACCCAGTACTTC TRBV15 NA once TRBJ2-5
CASSIVHPGTKYTEAFF TGTGCCAGTAGTATAGTTCACCCCGGGACAAAGTACACTGAAGCTTTCTTT TRBV19 NA once TRBJ1-1
CASSLTAGLTNEKLFF TGTGCCAGCAGCTTAACAGCAGGGTTGACTAATGAAAAACTGTTTTTT TRBV7-9 NA NA TRBJ1-4
CASSLGLGQRNSPLHF TGCGCCAGCAGCTTGGGTCTGGGACAGAGAAATTCACCCCTCCACTTT TRBV5-1 TRBD1 NA TRBJ1-6
CASSRQGVNIQYF TGTGCCAGTAGCCGACAGGGAGTGAACATTCAGTACTTC TRBV19 TRBD1 NA TRBJ2-4
CASSQESSYNEQFF TGTGCCAGCAGCCAAGAGTCCAGTTACAATGAGCAGTTCTTC TRBV4-2 NA NA TRBJ2-1
CASSQDSTSGGYEQFF TGCGCCAGCAGCCAAGATTCGACTAGCGGGGGCTATGAGCAGTTCTTC TRBV4-3 TRBD2 NA TRBJ2-1
CASSVGTRGNTEAFF TGTGCCAGCAGCGTAGGAACCAGGGGGAACACTGAAGCTTTCTTT TRBV9 NA NA TRBJ1-1
CASTPKTGVSTEAFF TGTGCCAGCACCCCCAAGACAGGGGTGTCCACTGAAGCTTTCTTT TRBV28 TRBD1 once TRBJ1-1
CASSPPGLAGVYEQFF TGCGCCAGCAGCCCCCCCGGGCTAGCGGGGGTCTATGAGCAGTTCTTC TRBV5-1 TRBD2 NA TRBJ2-1
CASSRGGGRGFYEQYF TGTGCCAGTAGTAGGGGAGGCGGCAGGGGGTTCTACGAGCAGTACTTC TRBV19 NA NA TRBJ2-7
CASTPGYAPSYEQYF TGTGCCAGTACCCCGGGGTATGCACCCTCCTACGAGCAGTACTTC TRBV27 NA NA TRBJ2-7
CASSVQGNNQPQHF TGTGCCAGCAGCGTCCAGGGTAACAATCAGCCCCAGCATTTT TRBV28 NA NA TRBJ1-5
CASSEAQRAYGYTF TGTGCCAGCAGTGAAGCGCAGAGGGCCTATGGCTACACCTTC TRBV6-1 NA NA TRBJ1-2
CASSVTGTVDEKLFF TGTGCCAGCAGCGTCACCGGGACAGTCGATGAAAAACTGTTTTTT TRBV9 TRBD1 NA TRBJ1-4
CASSWTGKNTEAFF TGTGCCAGCAGCTGGACAGGGAAGAACACTGAAGCTTTCTTT TRBV5-4 TRBD1 NA TRBJ1-1
CASIVDRGLSGANVLTF TGTGCCAGCATAGTCGACAGGGGCCTCTCTGGGGCCAACGTCCTGACTTTC TRBV7-8 TRBD1 NA TRBJ2-6
CAAQPDRFPGEQYF TGTGCCGCCCAGCCCGATCGGTTCCCGGGGGAGCAGTACTTC TRBV10-3 NA NA TRBJ2-7
CASSLGSSSYNEQFF TGTGCCAGTAGTTTGGGTTCTAGCTCCTACAATGAGCAGTTCTTC TRBV19 NA NA TRBJ2-1
CASSMGLKADTQYF TGTGCCAGCAGCATGGGACTTAAGGCAGATACGCAGTATTTT TRBV7-3 NA NA TRBJ2-3
CASSPPTGSNEKLFF TGTGCCAGCAGCCCTCCGACAGGGTCTAATGAAAAACTGTTTTTT TRBV9 TRBD1 NA TRBJ1-4
CASSYRTGVNTEAFF TGTGCCAGCAGCTACCGGACAGGGGTGAACACTGAAGCTTTCTTT TRBV6-6 TRBD1 NA TRBJ1-1
CASTQGTGGLIGYTF TGTGCCAGCACCCAGGGGACAGGGGGACTTATCGGCTACACCTTC TRBV6-1 TRBD1 NA TRBJ1-2
CASSSGLAGTNTGELFF TGTGCCAGCAGCTCGGGACTAGCGGGGACGAACACCGGGGAGCTGTTTTTT TRBV7-2 TRBD2 NA TRBJ2-2
CASTYRGKGRYNSPLHF TGTGCCAGCACCTACAGGGGGAAGGGAAGGTATAATTCACCCCTCCACTTT TRBV28 TRBD1 once TRBJ1-6
CASSLRSGTGRNSNQPQHF TGTGCCAGCAGTCTAAGATCCGGGACAGGGAGGAATAGCAATCAGCCCCAGCATTTT TRBV28 TRBD1 NA TRBJ1-5
CASSFSFHSPLHF TGTGCCAGCAGTTTTAGTTTCCATTCACCCCTCCACTTT TRBV27 NA NA TRBJ1-6
CASSTTGGALEQYF TGTGCCAGCAGTACAACCGGGGGGGCCCTCGAGCAGTACTTC TRBV6-6 TRBD2 NA TRBJ2-7
CASSLRSYRFGNSPLHF TGTGCCAGCAGTTTGCGGTCCTACAGGTTTGGGAATTCACCCCTCCACTTT TRBV28 NA NA TRBJ1-6
CASSPDRGGFYEQYF TGTGCCAGCTCCCCTGACAGGGGGGGGTTCTACGAGCAGTACTTC TRBV18 TRBD1 NA TRBJ2-7
CASSSQTPVSSYEQYF TGTGCCAGCAGCTCACAGACCCCCGTATCGTCCTACGAGCAGTACTTC TRBV7-9 NA NA TRBJ2-7
CATTKEAGRETQYF TGTGCCACCACGAAAGAGGCGGGGCGAGAGACCCAGTACTTC TRBV6-6 NA NA TRBJ2-5